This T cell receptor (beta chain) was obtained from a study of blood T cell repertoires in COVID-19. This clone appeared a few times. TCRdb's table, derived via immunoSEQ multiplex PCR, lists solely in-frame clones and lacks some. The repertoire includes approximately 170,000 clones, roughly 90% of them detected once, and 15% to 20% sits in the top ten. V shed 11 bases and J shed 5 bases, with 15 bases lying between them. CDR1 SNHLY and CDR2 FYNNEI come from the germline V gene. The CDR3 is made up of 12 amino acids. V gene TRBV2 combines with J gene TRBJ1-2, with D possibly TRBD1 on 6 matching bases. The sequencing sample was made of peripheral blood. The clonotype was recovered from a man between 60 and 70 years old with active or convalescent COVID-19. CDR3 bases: TGTGCCTGGAGACAGGCCAAGTATGGCTACACCTTC. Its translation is CAWRQAKYGYTF.